This entry concerns a single TCR beta chain. This clone turned up a few times. Its antigen is unknown. Base qualities are not provided; no much larger clone lies one nucleotide away. Libraries were constructed by the immunoSEQ multiplex PCR assay. RNA was extracted from all samples and reverse transcribed into cDNA as template for TCR sequencing. First-strand cDNA was synthesized using SuperScript III with a 2:1 mix of oligo-dT and random hexamers. A synthetic immune receptor repertoire was used to gauge amplification bias, and whatever bias remained was removed computationally. The paper's processing steps were these. After raw reads were preprocessed to remove errors, the CDR3 was defined following IMGT conventions as running from the conserved cysteine to phenylalanine. Clonality was computed as 1 minus the Shannon entropy, with the entropy normalized by log2 of the number of productive unique TCRs. Whether scalp clones were CD4 or CD8 was inferred by matching scalp TCRbeta sequences against CD4 and CD8 repertoires sorted from blood. As stored in TCRdb, this immuneACCESS dataset retains in-frame rearrangements with V and J assigned. A fraction of the clones does not appear; measured against another copy, unresolved V genes explain less than half of the discrepancy, and the remainder lacks a known reason. V and J calls and clone size are copied from that table; D and trimming were computed from the DNA. In all, the sample holds approximately 150,000 clones, and 45% to 60% of those were seen once. The ten largest make up approximately 4.8% of the sample.

This specimen comes from a study of CD8+ T cells in alopecia areata (dated by TCRdb to between 2017 and 2018). At the level of the whole study: The study used high-throughput TCRbeta sequencing to examine T cell clonal expansion in alopecia areata, in both the C3H/HeJ mouse model and human patients. RNA was extracted with the PAXgene miRNA kit for fixed scalp, the miRNeasy kit for PBMCs, and the RNeasy kit for mouse skin. Amplification of TCRbeta CDR3 regions was done by immunoSEQ multiplex PCR using 35 Vbeta forward primers and 13 Jbeta reverse primers. Scalp clonality was compared among normal scalp (n=4), patchy alopecia areata scalp (n=8), and alopecia totalis/universalis scalp (n=8). Scalp tissue and sorted CD4+ and CD8+ peripheral blood T cells from patchy and totalis/universalis alopecia areata patients and from healthy controls were covered by human TCRbeta sequencing. Beyond this particular receptor, the publication reports: Compared with normal scalp, lesional scalp had higher clonality and more expanded CD8+ clones, particularly in alopecia totalis/universalis, a pattern that suggests antigenic drive. Unlike mouse skin, where gammadelta T cells dominate, normal human skin contains resident alphabeta T cells that get sequenced too, which complicates analysis of the scalp TCR repertoire. TCR sequences shared between patients were less clear than in mice, possibly partly because of HLA diversity in the patient population.

From its cysteine to its phenylalanine, the CDR3 spans 11 amino acids. Kept here is only the CDR3 DNA, which spans 33 bases and is read in frame from base 1. Between the V and J ends, shortened by 2 bases and 10 bases respectively, the junction contains 8 bases. As encoded in the germline V gene, CDR1 is MNHNS while CDR2 is SASEGT. PBMCs were isolated by density centrifugation and stained for CD3, CD4 and CD8, and CD4+ and CD8+ T cells were sorted on a FACSAria. Scalp biopsies and blood samples were obtained from unaffected controls. This chain is built from TRBV6-1 and TRBJ2-5; no D gene is confidently identified. The TCR comes from a human donor in good health. The sequencing input was CD4+ T cells sorted from blood. The bases are TGTGCCAGCAGTGAATTGGGGTTCCAGTACTTC. Its coded protein is CASSELGFQYF.